This T cell receptor (beta chain) is drawn from a study of breast tumors, draining lymph nodes, adjacent tissues. The study's findings and limits: Data fit most tumor T cells coming from lymph node, expanding in tumor. Tumor T cell lymph node origin was a supported hypothesis, not proven. Tumors had less TCR diversity than lymph nodes, more than nontumor tissue.

Breast cancer patients provided tissue from their axillary draining lymph nodes. TCRdb recomputed calls from the multiplex PCR reads with MiXCR, one row per CDR3 protein. This sample has under 300,000 distinct CDR3 sequences, with under 35% found just once. The CDR3 contains 14 residues. This clonotype was counted ten times or more. Antigen unknown. At one end, the junction sequence differs from germline, possibly due to a read error. The specimen sequenced was axillary lymph node tissue. The rearrangement joins TRBV12-3 or TRBV12-4 to TRBJ2-5; TRBD2 agrees at 8 bases. The receptor was isolated from a female donor with breast cancer. Some clones in this sample may be carry-over from other donors' samples. DNA of the CDR3: TGTGCTAGCAGTTCTAGCGGGTCCGGTGAGACCCAGTACTTC. Amino acid sequence: CASSSSGSGETQYF.